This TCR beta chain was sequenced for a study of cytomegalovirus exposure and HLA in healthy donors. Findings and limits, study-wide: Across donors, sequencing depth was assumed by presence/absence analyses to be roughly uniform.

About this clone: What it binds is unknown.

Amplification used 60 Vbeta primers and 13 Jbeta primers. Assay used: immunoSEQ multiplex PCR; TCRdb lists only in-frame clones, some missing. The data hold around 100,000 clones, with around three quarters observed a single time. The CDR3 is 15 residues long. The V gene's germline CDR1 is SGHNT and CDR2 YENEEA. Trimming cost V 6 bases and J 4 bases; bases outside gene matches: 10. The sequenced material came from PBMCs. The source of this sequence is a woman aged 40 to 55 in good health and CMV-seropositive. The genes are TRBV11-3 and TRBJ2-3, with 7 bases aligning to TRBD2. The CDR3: CASSRSGAGADTQYF. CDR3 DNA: TGTGCCAGCAGTCGTAGCGGTGCGGGGGCAGATACGCAGTATTTT.